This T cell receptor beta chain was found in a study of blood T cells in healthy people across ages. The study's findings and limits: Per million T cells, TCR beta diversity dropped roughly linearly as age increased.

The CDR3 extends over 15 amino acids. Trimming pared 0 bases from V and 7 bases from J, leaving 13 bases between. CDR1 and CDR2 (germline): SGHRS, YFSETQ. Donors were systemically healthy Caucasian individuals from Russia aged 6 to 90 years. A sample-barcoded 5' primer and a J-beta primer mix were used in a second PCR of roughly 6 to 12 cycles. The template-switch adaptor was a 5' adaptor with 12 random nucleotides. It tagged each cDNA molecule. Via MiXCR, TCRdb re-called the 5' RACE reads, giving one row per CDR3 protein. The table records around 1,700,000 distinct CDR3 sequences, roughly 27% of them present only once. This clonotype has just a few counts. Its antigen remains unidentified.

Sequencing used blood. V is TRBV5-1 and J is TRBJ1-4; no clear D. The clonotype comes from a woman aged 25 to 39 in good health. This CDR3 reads CASSLEFAIGEKLFF. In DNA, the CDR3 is TGCGCCAGCAGCTTGGAATTTGCAATTGGTGAAAAACTGTTTTTT. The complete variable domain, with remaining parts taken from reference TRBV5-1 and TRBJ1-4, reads KAGVTQTPRYLIKTRGQQVTLSCSPISGHRSVSWYQQTPGQGLQFLFEYFSETQRNKGNFPGRFSGRQFSNSRSEMNVSTLELGDSALYLCASSLEFAIGEKLFFGSGTQLSVL.